Listed here are 24 T cell receptor beta chains from one sample, sequenced in a study of blood T cells in healthy people across ages. Alongside a J-beta primer mix, a sample-barcoded 5' primer served in a second PCR lasting about 7 to 12 cycles. Via MiXCR, TCRdb re-called the 5' RACE reads, giving one row per CDR3 protein. The repertoire has 1.5 million to 2 million distinct CDR3 sequences, less than 50% of them found once; the top ten carry around 2.1%. The sequenced material came from blood. These receptors came from a woman between 40 and 55 years old in good health.

This clonotype was observed a few times. V usage is TRBV5-5 and J usage is TRBJ2-3; D tentatively reads TRBD1 or TRBD2 (5 bases each). The germline CDR1 and CDR2 sequences are SGHKS and YYEKEE (reference sequence). The CDR3 is made up of 17 amino acids. V was shortened by 0 bases and J by 6 bases, with 20 bases between the two germline ends. The CDR3 DNA reads TGTGCCAGCAGCTTGGCCGCACTTGGCGGTTGGGGGGATACGCAGTATTTT. Protein sequence: CASSLAALGGWGDTQYF.

This clonotype was seen only a few times. A junction end diverges from the germline sequence, so it may reflect a read error. V is TRBV20-1 and J is TRBJ2-1; D may be TRBD1 (5 bases). The germline CDR1 and CDR2 sequences are DFQATT and SNEGSKA (reference sequence). This CDR3 spans 12 amino acids. The chain's CDR3 is CSGRPGPGEQFF. CDR3 sequence (DNA): TGCAGTGGTAGACCAGGGCCGGGTGAGCAGTTCTTC.

The chain recombines TRBV5-1 with TRBJ1-1; D uncertain. CDR1 is SGHRS, CDR2 YFSETQ, per germline. The CDR3 extends over 16 amino acids. V lost 4 bases, J lost 4 bases, and 20 bases lay in between. The CDR3 coding sequence is TGCGCCAGCAGCCTCGGGTCTTTGAGAAGACGCACTGAAGCTTTCTTT. Translating gives CASSLGSLRRRTEAFF.

This chain uses TRBV15 with TRBJ2-1, with D tentatively TRBD2 (6 bases). The CDR3 extends over 12 amino acids. With 1 base removed from V and 9 bases from J, the gap between germline ends came to 7 bases. Looked up from germline, CDR1 is LNHNV and CDR2 is YYDKDF (reference sequence). This CDR3 is CATSRAGSEQFF. The CDR3 DNA reads as TGTGCCACCAGCAGAGCCGGGAGTGAGCAGTTCTTC.

This clonotype was seen many times. J is TRBJ2-4 and V is TRBV12-3 or TRBV12-4; 9 bases are shared with TRBD1. CDR3 length: 14 residues. Trimming cost V 5 bases and J 6 bases; bases outside gene matches: 5. The CDR3 nucleotides are TGTGCCAGCAGTACAGGGGGCTATAGAAACATTCAGTACTTC. Translated: CASSTGGYRNIQYF.

This clonotype has ten or more counts. The genes are TRBV7-9 and TRBJ1-2; 8 positions match TRBD1. The CDR3 is 16 amino acids. V gave up 2 bases and J gave up 6 bases; unmatched junction bases: 11. Germline V gene lookup returns CDR1 SEHNR and CDR2 FQNEAQ (reference sequence). The CDR3 nucleotides are TGTGCCAGCAGCTTAACCTCCGTGGGACAGGTTAATGGCTACACCTTC. This gives the protein CASSLTSVGQVNGYTF.

The rearrangement joins TRBV7-6 to TRBJ2-7, with D unresolved. Germline assignment: CDR1 SGHVS and CDR2 FNYEAQ. Trimming left V 8 bases short and J 3 bases short, with 14 bases between. CDR3 length equals 13 residues. The CDR3 reads CASGLRVNYEQYF. CDR3 coding DNA: TGTGCCAGCGGCCTGAGAGTGAACTACGAGCAGTACTTC.

The chain carries TRBV6-2 or TRBV6-3 and TRBJ2-1; D call uncertain. The CDR3 has 14 residues. V was shortened by 5 bases and J by 3 bases, with 11 bases between the two germline ends. CDR1 and CDR2 from the germline V gene are MNHEY and SVGEGT. CDR3 sequence: CASSDNWGYNEQFF. The CDR3 DNA sequence: TGTGCCAGCAGTGACAACTGGGGCTACAATGAGCAGTTCTTC.

Note on this clonotype: The junction shows a germline mismatch at one end, possibly a read error. V and J are TRBV28 and TRBJ2-5, with 9 bases that match TRBD2. Germline assignment: CDR1 MDHEN and CDR2 SYDVKM. This CDR3 spans 14 amino acids. CDR3 sequence (DNA): TGCGCCAGCAGCCTCCCTAGCGGGGTAGAGACCCAGTACTTC. Translation: CASSLPSGVETQYF. Supplemented by reference TRBV28 and TRBJ2-5, the full variable domain reads DVKVTQSSRYLVKRTGEKVFLECVQDMDHENMFWYRQDPGLGLRLIYFSYDVKMKEKGDIPEGYSVSREKKERFSLILESASTNQTSMYLCASSLPSGVETQYFGPGTRLLVL.

The rearrangement joins TRBV29-1 to TRBJ2-7, with D possibly matching TRBD1 (6 bases). Germline V CDR1 and CDR2: SQVTM, ANQGSEA. The CDR3 contains 14 residues. Between the trimmed V and J ends, which lost 7 bases and 2 bases, there was a span of 18 bases. The CDR3 DNA sequence: TGCAGCGGCCTATCGGGGACATCGGCCTACGAGCAGTACTTC. Protein: CSGLSGTSAYEQYF.

A few counts support this clonotype. The chain recombines TRBV6-1 with TRBJ2-1, with D unclear. Germline V gene data show CDR1 as MNHNS and CDR2 as SASEGT. Between the trimmed V and J ends, which lost 5 bases and 4 bases, there was a span of 12 bases. The CDR3 has 14 residues. The DNA for the CDR3 is TGTGCCAGCAGTTCCCCCGGAATTTACAATGAGCAGTTCTTC. Its translation is CASSSPGIYNEQFF.

The V call is TRBV3-1, the J call TRBJ2-7; possibly TRBD1 for D (6 bases). In germline, CDR1 is LGHDT, CDR2 YNNKEL (reference sequence). V was shortened by 0 bases and J by 7 bases, with 19 bases between the two germline ends. CDR3 length equals 16 residues. The CDR3, as DNA: TGTGCCAGCAGCCAAGAGGTTTCCGGACAGTACAATGAGCAGTACTTC. Translating it yields CASSQEVSGQYNEQYF.

The V call is TRBV4-1, the J call TRBJ2-5; D not certain. The V gene lost 0 bases and the J gene lost 1 base, with 12 bases spanning the gap. The CDR3 extends over 16 amino acids. Germline CDR1 and CDR2: MGHRA and YSYEKL. The CDR3 reads CASSQEFGVPQETQYF. In DNA form, the CDR3 reads TGCGCCAGCAGCCAAGAGTTTGGGGTCCCCCAAGAGACCCAGTACTTC.

This chain joins TRBV20-1 and TRBJ2-1, with D unresolved. Trimming pared 0 bases from V and 8 bases from J, leaving 20 bases between. Germline CDR1 DFQATT, CDR2 SNEGSKA (reference sequence). The CDR3 is 16 residues long. CDR3 protein: CSAREPGGMGIDEQFF. The CDR3 coding sequence is TGCAGTGCTAGAGAACCTGGCGGAATGGGGATCGATGAGCAGTTCTTC.

The gene calls are TRBV6-2 or TRBV6-3 and TRBJ2-1; possibly TRBD2 for D (5 bases). The V end was cut by 10 bases, the J end by 0 bases, with 10 bases between. Germline CDR1 and CDR2: MNHEY and SVGEGT. The CDR3 spans 13 residues. The CDR3 nucleotides are TGTGCCACCGGACGGGACTCCTACAATGAGCAGTTCTTC. Translated, it gives CATGRDSYNEQFF.

This clonotype was found many times. V usage is TRBV27 and J usage is TRBJ2-7; weak D call: TRBD2 (5 bases). The CDR3 runs 13 residues. V was trimmed by 5 bases and J by 1 base, leaving 9 bases between them. CDR1 and CDR2 (germline): MNHEY, SMNVEV (reference sequence). The CDR3 DNA sequence: TGTGCCAGCAGTCCCGGGATTTCCTACGAGCAGTACTTC. Its protein is CASSPGISYEQYF.

On this clonotype: A junction boundary mismatches the germline segment, possibly from a read error. This chain uses TRBV9 with TRBJ1-2; D gene uncertain. Germline V gene data show CDR1 as SGDLS and CDR2 as YYNGEE. This CDR3 contains 12 residues. CDR3 nucleotides: TGTGCCAACAGCGCAGATGACTATGGCTACACCTTC. Residues: CANSADDYGYTF.

This chain links TRBV5-1 with TRBJ1-5, with 9 bases that match TRBD1. The CDR3 covers 14 residues. V lost 4 bases and J lost 5; bases outside the gene matches: 4. Germline V gives CDR1 SGHRS, CDR2 YFSETQ. The chain's CDR3 is CASSVRQGDQPQHF. CDR3 nucleotide sequence: TGCGCCAGCAGCGTCAGACAGGGGGATCAGCCCCAGCATTTT.

The chain links TRBV9 to TRBJ2-3; 13 positions agree with TRBD2. The V and J ends lost 3 bases and 1 base, in that order; junction bases with no gene match: 11. Germline CDR1 SGDLS, CDR2 YYNGEE. The CDR3 has 19 residues. The chain's CDR3 is CASSARTSGGRTRTDTQYF. The CDR3 DNA reads TGTGCCAGCAGCGCAAGGACTAGCGGGGGCCGAACGCGCACAGATACGCAGTATTTT.

In this sample, this clonotype turned up a few times. V usage is TRBV4-3 and J usage is TRBJ2-7, with 12 bases that match TRBD1. The germline gives CDR1 LGHNA, CDR2 YSLEER. CDR3 size: 15 residues. The V and J ends lost 1 base and 4 bases, in that order; junction bases with no gene match: 2. The CDR3 bases are TGCGCCAGCAGCCAAGGGGACAGGGGGCATTACGAGCAGTACTTC. Translation: CASSQGDRGHYEQYF.

This chain's CDR3 is CASTSRSSGANVLTF. The CDR3 DNA follows: TGCGCCAGCACCTCACGGTCCTCTGGGGCCAACGTCCTGACTTTC. This chain links TRBV5-1 with TRBJ2-6; no definite D call. The CDR3 has 15 residues. Per the germline V gene, CDR1 is SGHRS and CDR2 is YFSETQ. V was pared by 6 bases and J by 0 bases, with 10 bases between.

This clonotype was detected only once. The chain employs TRBV10-3 and TRBJ1-1; the match to TRBD1 covers 9 bases. The CDR3 is made up of 14 amino acids. The J segment lost 1 base and the V segment lost 6 bases, leaving 3 bases of the junction unmatched. From germline, CDR1 is ENHRY and CDR2 SYGVKD. CDR3: CAISRDRANTEAFF. DNA for the CDR3: TGTGCCATCAGCAGGGACAGGGCGAACACTGAAGCTTTCTTT.

The V and J genes are TRBV6-5 and TRBJ1-4; D is uncertain. Germline-derived CDR1 and CDR2 are MNHEY and SVGAGI. V was cut by 2 bases and J by 7 bases, with 11 bases left in between. CDR3 size: 14 residues. In nucleotides, the CDR3 is TGTGCCAGCAGTTACGCCCGTACCCGTGAAAAACTGTTTTTT. It translates to CASSYARTREKLFF.

V usage is TRBV6-5 and J usage is TRBJ2-1; 10 bases align to TRBD2. This CDR3 is 18 amino acids long. The ends lost 2 bases at V and 6 bases at J; junction bases unmatched: 13. Germline loops: CDR1 MNHEY, CDR2 SVGAGI. The chain's CDR3 is CASSYGTGTSVGRNEQFF. CDR3 DNA: TGTGCCAGCAGTTACGGGACCGGGACTAGCGTAGGACGCAATGAGCAGTTCTTC.